These 4 T cell receptor beta chains were sequenced from one sample in a study of blood T cell repertoires in COVID-19. Method: immunoSEQ multiplex PCR; TCRdb's copy keeps in-frame clones and lacks some. Of 10,000 to 14,000 clones listed, about 87% were seen once; the top ten hold 9.5% to 13%. The sequenced material came from peripheral blood. All receptors come from a human donor in a cohort sampled during active COVID-19.

V usage is TRBV5-1 and J usage is TRBJ2-3; D remains unclear. This CDR3 comprises 13 residues. Looked up from germline, CDR1 is SGHRS and CDR2 is YFSETQ. V was cut by 2 bases and J by 3 bases, with 7 bases left in between. The CDR3: CASSLQITDTQYF. The CDR3, as DNA: TGCGCCAGCAGCTTACAGATAACAGATACGCAGTATTTT.

V is TRBV11-2 and J is TRBJ2-7; D is possibly TRBD1 (6 bases). Looked up from germline, CDR1 is SGHAT and CDR2 is FQNNGV. The CDR3 is made up of 16 amino acids. Trimming left V 1 base short and J 4 bases short, with 17 bases between. CDR3 sequence reads: CASSLAPWGPLYEQYF. The DNA of the CDR3 is TGTGCCAGCAGCTTAGCCCCCTGGGGGCCCTTGTACGAGCAGTACTTC. The full variable domain, with the rest looked up from reference TRBV11-2 and TRBJ2-7, is EAGVAQSPRYKIIEKRQSVAFWCNPISGHATLYWYQQILGQGPKLLIQFQNNGVVDDSQLPKDRFSAERLKGVDSTLKIQPAKLEDSAVYLCASSLAPWGPLYEQYFGPGTRLTVT.

The chain carries TRBV24-1 and TRBJ2-5, with TRBD2 identical over 7 bases. CDR1 is KGHDR and CDR2 is SFDVKD in the germline V gene. V was clipped by 4 bases and J by 5 bases; unmatched bases: 6. CDR3 length: 14 residues. The chain's CDR3 is CATSEASGGETQYF. The CDR3 DNA reads as TGTGCCACCAGTGAAGCTAGCGGAGGGGAGACCCAGTACTTC.

The chain couples TRBV9 to TRBJ2-1; 9 nucleotides match TRBD2. V shed 2 bases and J 5 bases; nucleotides not matched to a gene: 5. The CDR3 sequence is 15 residues long. The V gene's germline CDR1 is SGDLS and CDR2 YYNGEE. In nucleotides, the CDR3 is TGTGCCAGCAGCGTTCGAGCGGGGGGTCACAATGAGCAGTTCTTC. Translation: CASSVRAGGHNEQFF.